These 30 T cell receptor beta chains originate from one sample sequenced in a study of glioma-infiltrating T cells. TCR alpha and beta CDR3 regions were amplified from RNA using iRepertoire nested multiplex PCR. TCRdb recomputed calls from the multiplex PCR reads with MiXCR, one row per CDR3 protein. The sample consists of over 100,000 distinct CDR3 sequences, around 25% of them appearing once. The material sequenced was glioma tissue, nonneoplastic brain tissue, or PBMCs (not recorded which). The source is a human donor with low-grade glioma or glioblastoma, undergoing nonglioma brain surgery, or in good health (not recorded which).

This sequence joins TRBV7-9 and TRBJ2-3; D unclear. Trimming left V 4 bases short and J 5 bases short, with 7 bases between. Germline V gene sequence: CDR1 SEHNR, CDR2 FQNEAQ (reference sequence). The CDR3 totals 12 residues. The CDR3: CASSSYIDTQYF. The CDR3 DNA is TGTGCCAGCAGCTCCTACATAGATACGCAGTATTTT.

In this sample, this clonotype turned up a few times. A junction boundary mismatches the germline segment, possibly from a read error. The V and J genes are TRBV4-1 and TRBJ1-1, with a weak D call TRBD1 (6 bases). Germline CDR1 is MGHRA and CDR2 is YSYEKL. The CDR3 is made up of 18 amino acids. The CDR3 protein is CASSQGPLGGRQNTEAFF. In nucleotides, the CDR3 is TGCGCCAGCAGCCAAGGGCCTCTTGGGGGGCGACAGAACACGGAAGCTTTCTTT.

This clonotype was detected many times. The chain couples TRBV7-8 to TRBJ2-1, with D hard to call. The CDR3 contains 13 residues. CDR1 is SGHVS, CDR2 FQNEAQ, per germline. The germline V and J ends were trimmed by 1 base and 6 bases, with 7 bases remaining between them. CDR3 bases: TGTGCCAGCAGCTTAGAGGCTAGCAATGAGCAGTTCTTC. It yields the protein CASSLEASNEQFF. Full variable domain (outside the CDR3, taken from reference TRBV7-8 and TRBJ2-1): GAGVSQSPRYKVAKRGQDVALRCDPISGHVSLFWYQQALGQGPEFLTYFQNEAQLDKSGLPSDRFFAERPEGSVSTLKIQRTQQEDSAVYLCASSLEASNEQFFGPGTRLTVL.

The chain joins TRBV6-5 to TRBJ1-1; tentatively, D is TRBD1 (6 bases). Trimming shortened V by 5 bases and J by 2 bases, and 9 bases separated the two germline ends. Germline V gene data show CDR1 as MNHEY and CDR2 as SVGAGI. This CDR3 spans 13 amino acids. Written as DNA, the CDR3 is TGTGCCAGCAGTGCAGGGGCCAACACTGAAGCTTTCTTT. Translation: CASSAGANTEAFF.

Concerning this clonotype: A single base separates this from a much larger clone, so it may be a read error. The chain uses TRBV4-1 and TRBJ2-5, with 7 bases lining up with TRBD1. The length of the CDR3 is 15 residues. Per the germline V gene, CDR1 is MGHRA and CDR2 is YSYEKL. CDR3 DNA sequence: TGCGCCAGCAGCCTCCGTGAGGGGGCGAAAGAGACCAAGTACTTC. This gives the protein CASSLREGAKETKYF.

This clonotype was seen only a few times. This chain uses TRBV7-9 with TRBJ2-2; no reliable D call. V shed 2 bases and J shed 3 bases, with 7 bases lying between them. CDR1 is SEHNR, CDR2 FQNEAQ, per germline (reference sequence). The CDR3 has 14 residues. The CDR3 sequence: CASSLKGDTGELFF. The CDR3 nucleotides read TGTGCCAGCAGCTTAAAAGGAGACACCGGGGAGCTGTTTTTT.

This clonotype was counted many times. CDR3: CASSQALLREQYF. The CDR3 bases are TGCGCCAGCAGCCAAGCCCTACTTAGGGAACAGTACTTC. This sequence joins TRBV4-3 and TRBJ2-7; D remains ambiguous. Trimming took 1 base from V and 10 from J, leaving 14 bases between them. CDR3 length equals 13 residues. The germline CDR1 and CDR2 sequences are LGHNA and YSLEER.

Worth noting for this clonotype: This may stem from a read error, because a much larger clone lies one nucleotide away. This chain uses TRBV12-3 or TRBV12-4 with TRBJ1-1; 9 bases map to TRBD1. This CDR3 has 13 amino acids. The CDR3 region is CASRSTGGTEASF. The CDR3 DNA reads as TGTGCCAGCAGATCGACAGGGGGGACTGAAGCTTCCTTT.

This CDR3 reads CASIVGLGSYNEQFF. The CDR3 DNA reads TGTGCCAGCATAGTGGGACTAGGCTCCTACAATGAGCAGTTCTTC. The chain carries TRBV6-5 and TRBJ2-1, with 8 bases identical to TRBD2. V lost 7 bases, J lost 0 bases, and 5 bases stayed unmatched. Germline assignment: CDR1 MNHEY and CDR2 SVGAGI. The CDR3 spans 15 residues.

This clonotype has at least ten counts. This chain joins TRBV20-1 and TRBJ1-1; D not certain. CDR3 length equals 12 residues. Trimming removed 6 bases from V and 1 base from J, with 9 bases in between. From germline, CDR1 is DFQATT and CDR2 SNEGSKA (reference sequence). For the CDR3, the DNA is TGCAGTGCCCCGGGCCCGAACACTGAAGCTTTCTTT. It yields the protein CSAPGPNTEAFF.

This clonotype was recorded many times. This rearrangement joins TRBV27 to TRBJ2-5; D might be TRBD1 or TRBD2, each matching 5 bases. The CDR3 is 13 residues long. Germline lookup yields CDR1 MNHEY and CDR2 SMNVEV (reference sequence). V lost 6 bases and J lost 2, with 10 bases in between. The CDR3 nucleotides read TGTGCCAGCAGCCCGGGACCGCAAGAGACCCAGTACTTC. It encodes CASSPGPQETQYF.

This chain uses TRBV5-1 with TRBJ2-5; D ambiguous. The ends were cut back, 0 bases at V and 7 bases at J, with 10 bases in the middle. This CDR3 contains 13 residues. Germline CDR1 reads SGHRS; CDR2 reads YFSETQ. CDR3 in DNA: TGCGCCAGCAGCTTGGACGGGCCGGGGACCCAGTACTTC. It specifies CASSLDGPGTQYF.

This chain links TRBV6-2 or TRBV6-3 with TRBJ1-1, with a weak D call TRBD1 (6 bases). V lost 5 bases to trimming and J lost 0 bases, with 13 bases between them. The CDR3 has 15 residues. The germline gives CDR1 MNHEY, CDR2 SVGEGT. The CDR3 DNA reads as TGTGCCAGCAGTGAGCGACAGGTGTTGAACACTGAAGCTTTCTTT. Its protein product is CASSERQVLNTEAFF.

Remarks on this clonotype: Being one base from a much bigger clone, this may be a read error. The V and J genes are TRBV19 and TRBJ1-1; TRBD1 matches 9 bases. Germline V CDR1 and CDR2: LNHDA, SQIVND (reference sequence). There are 14 residues in the CDR3. CDR3 in amino acids: CASSTTGGSTKAFF. The DNA of the CDR3 is TGTGCCAGTAGTACGACAGGGGGGAGCACTAAAGCTTTCTTT.

Worth noting for this clonotype: A much bigger clone sits one base away, suggesting this may be a read error. The V and J genes are TRBV4-2 and TRBJ1-4, with unresolved D. The CDR3 is 15 residues long. Germline CDR1 reads LGHNA; CDR2 reads YNFKEQ. CDR3 in amino acids: CASSQDILTNEKPFF. CDR3 in DNA: TGTGCCAGCAGCCAAGACATTTTAACTAATGAAAAACCGTTTTTT.

This chain joins TRBV2 and TRBJ2-1; 10 bases agree with TRBD2. Germline loops: CDR1 SNHLY, CDR2 FYNNEI. The CDR3 spans 17 residues. The ends lost 5 bases at V and 9 bases at J; junction bases unmatched: 16. In DNA form, the CDR3 reads TGTGCCAGCAGTCCCGCACCTTTAGCGGGGGGCCCCAGTGAGCAGTTCTTC. This gives the protein CASSPAPLAGGPSEQFF.

The V call is TRBV5-5, the J call TRBJ2-3; D possibly corresponds to TRBD2 (6 bases). CDR1 SGHKS and CDR2 YYEKEE come from the germline V gene (reference sequence). The ends were cut back, 0 bases at V and 3 bases at J, with 11 bases in the middle. This CDR3 spans 15 amino acids. The CDR3 DNA follows: TGTGCCAGCAGCTTGGATTACGGGGGAACAGATACGCAGTATTTT. Translated, it gives CASSLDYGGTDTQYF. Full variable domain (rest looked up from reference TRBV5-5 and TRBJ2-3): DAGVTQSPTHLIKTRGQQVTLRCSPISGHKSVSWYQQVLGQGPQFIFQYYEKEERGRGNFPDRFSARQFPNYSSELNVNALLLGDSALYLCASSLDYGGTDTQYFGPGTRLTVL.

Details on this clonotype: A much larger clone differs by one base, so this may be a read error. The rearrangement links TRBV20-1 to TRBJ2-7, with unresolved D. Germline CDR1 DFQATT, CDR2 SNEGSKA (reference sequence). This CDR3 region has 11 residues. The V gene lost 0 bases and the J gene lost 9 bases, with 9 bases spanning the gap. CDR3 DNA: TGCAGTGCTAGAGATTTCCTCGTGCAGTACTTC. This translates into CSARDFLVQYF.

Only a few counts were recorded for this clonotype. The chain carries TRBV29-1 and TRBJ2-5; D tentatively reads TRBD1 or TRBD2 (7 bases each). V lost 6 bases and J 2 bases, leaving 16 bases between the germline ends. The CDR3 spans 14 residues. Germline V lookup: CDR1 SQVTM, CDR2 ANQGSEA. For the CDR3, the DNA is TGCAGCGTCCACGACAGGGAGGGGCAAGAGACCCAGTACTTC. This codes for CSVHDREGQETQYF.

Ten or more counts support this clonotype. In DNA form, the CDR3 reads TGTGCCAGCACTCGAGCGGCGAACAGCCAAGAGACCCAGTACTTC. Translating gives CASTRAANSQETQYF. The chain couples TRBV7-2 to TRBJ2-5, with TRBD2 as a possible D gene (5 bases). V gave up 7 bases and J gave up 1 base, with 16 bases separating them. Per germline, CDR1 SGHTA and CDR2 FQGNSA. This CDR3 spans 15 amino acids. Based on the CDR3 plus reference TRBV7-2 and TRBJ2-5, the full variable domain is GAGVSQSPSNKVTEKGKDVELRCDPISGHTALYWYRQSLGQGLEFLIYFQGNSAPDKSGLPSDRFSAERTGGSVSTLTIQRTQQEDSAVYLCASTRAANSQETQYFGPGTRLLVL.

In this sample, this clonotype turned up many times. The chain uses TRBV6-6 and TRBJ2-7; D remains ambiguous. From germline, CDR1 is MNHNY and CDR2 SVGAGI (reference sequence). Trimming pared 3 bases from V and 2 bases from J, leaving 8 bases between. This CDR3 contains 13 residues. The DNA of the CDR3 is TGTGCCAGCAGTTATACCCAGGCCTACGAGCAGTACTTC. Encoded protein: CASSYTQAYEQYF.

The table lists this clonotype with many counts. The chain links TRBV4-3 to TRBJ1-1; weak D call: TRBD1 (6 bases). This CDR3 has 17 amino acids. The germline gives CDR1 LGHNA, CDR2 YSLEER. The germline V and J ends were trimmed by 0 bases and 4 bases, with 18 bases remaining between them. The CDR3 here is CASSQDRGGRVGTEAFF. The CDR3 nucleotides read TGCGCCAGCAGCCAAGATCGCGGGGGGCGCGTAGGCACTGAAGCTTTCTTT.

This clonotype has ten or more counts. V is TRBV11-3 and J is TRBJ2-3; D is ambiguous. The CDR3 contains 14 residues. Germline CDR1 is SGHNT and CDR2 is YENEEA. The V gene lost 1 base and the J gene lost 4 bases, with 9 bases spanning the gap. The CDR3 reads CASSLGKTPDTQYF. The CDR3 region has the DNA TGTGCCAGCAGCTTAGGCAAGACACCAGATACGCAGTATTTT.

The V call is TRBV7-9, the J call TRBJ1-5; 7 nucleotides line up with TRBD1. Germline assignment: CDR1 SEHNR and CDR2 FQNEAQ (reference sequence). V shed 4 bases, J shed 3 bases, and the junction held 6 bases outside the gene matches. The CDR3 length is 15 residues. The CDR3 DNA is TGTGCCAGCAGCTCCCAGGGGGGGGACAATCAGCCCCAGCATTTT. Translating gives CASSSQGGDNQPQHF.

This clonotype has ten or more counts. The V gene is TRBV20-1, the J gene TRBJ2-7; tentative D call: TRBD1 (5 bases). Trimming left V 2 bases short and J 5 bases short, with 13 bases between. The length of the CDR3 is 13 residues. The germline V gene has CDR1 DFQATT and CDR2 SNEGSKA (reference sequence). The CDR3 DNA is TGCAGTGCTAGAAAGGACATGAAGAACGAGCAGTACTTC. It yields the protein CSARKDMKNEQYF.

The CDR3 spells CASSLEGGNYGYTF. The CDR3 DNA reads as TGTGCCAGCAGCTTAGAGGGGGGGAACTATGGCTACACCTTC. The chain couples TRBV11-2 to TRBJ1-2, with a tentative D call TRBD1 (5 bases). V dropped 0 bases and J dropped 2 bases, with 7 bases sitting between them. The CDR3 runs 14 residues. Looked up from germline, CDR1 is SGHAT and CDR2 is FQNNGV.

This clonotype was recorded only once. A junction end diverges from the germline sequence, so it may reflect a read error. The V and J genes are TRBV6-2 or TRBV6-3 and TRBJ2-7; possible D gene TRBD1, 6 bases. CDR3 size: 12 residues. In germline, CDR1 is MNHEY, CDR2 SVGEGT. CDR3 amino acids: CATSGQGYEQYF. DNA of the CDR3: TGTGCCACCAGTGGGCAGGGGTACGAGCAGTACTTC.

The sample holds many counts of this clonotype. The rearrangement links TRBV12-3 or TRBV12-4 to TRBJ1-1; 7 nucleotides align to TRBD1. The CDR3 extends over 13 amino acids. The ends lost 6 bases at V and 5 bases at J; junction bases unmatched: 6. The CDR3 region has the DNA TGTGCCAGCAGAAGTTCAGGGGGGACTGAAGCTTTCTTT. As protein: CASRSSGGTEAFF.

This clonotype was picked up many times. This chain joins TRBV7-2 and TRBJ2-5; 14 bases match TRBD2. The CDR3 length is 18 residues. V shed 6 bases, J shed 1 base, and the junction held 10 bases outside the gene matches. The germline V gene has CDR1 SGHTA and CDR2 FQGNSA. The CDR3 loop is CASSTGTSGSWGQETQYF. CDR3 nucleotides: TGTGCCAGCAGTACCGGGACTAGCGGGAGTTGGGGCCAAGAGACCCAGTACTTC.

The sample holds many counts of this clonotype. This rearrangement joins TRBV12-3 or TRBV12-4 to TRBJ1-5, with 7 bases fitting TRBD1. Trimming took 3 bases from V and 5 from J; bases not matched to a gene: 7. This CDR3 comprises 15 residues. CDR3 residues: CASSLTDRQYQPQHF. The CDR3 DNA follows: TGTGCCAGCAGTTTGACGGACAGGCAATATCAGCCCCAGCATTTT.